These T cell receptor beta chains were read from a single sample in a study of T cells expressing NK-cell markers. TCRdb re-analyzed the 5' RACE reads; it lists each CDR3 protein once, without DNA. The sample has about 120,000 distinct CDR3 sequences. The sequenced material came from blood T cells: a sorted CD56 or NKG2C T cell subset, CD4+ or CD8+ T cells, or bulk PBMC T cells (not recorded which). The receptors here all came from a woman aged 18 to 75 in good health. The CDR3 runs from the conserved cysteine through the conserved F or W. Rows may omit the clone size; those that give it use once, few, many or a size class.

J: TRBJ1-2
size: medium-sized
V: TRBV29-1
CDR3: CSFVGEMVEGYTF

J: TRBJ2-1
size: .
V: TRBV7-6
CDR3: CASSGRGDEQFF

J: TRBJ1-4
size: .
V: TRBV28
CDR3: CASSPNPQGFMEKLFF

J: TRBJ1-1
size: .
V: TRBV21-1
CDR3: CASSKGTEAFF

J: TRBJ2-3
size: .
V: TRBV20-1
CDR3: CSAPPMRGVGTDMQYF

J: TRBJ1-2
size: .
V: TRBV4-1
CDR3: CASSLRGRNGYTF

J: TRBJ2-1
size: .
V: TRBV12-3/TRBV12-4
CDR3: CASSLAGGRSSYNEQFF

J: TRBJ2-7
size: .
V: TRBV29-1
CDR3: CSVEVVTSGSYEQYF

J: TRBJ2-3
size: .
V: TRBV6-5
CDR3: CASSYSGTGEDTQYF

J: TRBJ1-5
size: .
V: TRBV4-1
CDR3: CASSHRTTQGADQPQHF

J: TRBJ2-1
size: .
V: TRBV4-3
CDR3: CASSQDLGPTGINEQFF

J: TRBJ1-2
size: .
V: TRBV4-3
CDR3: CASSRSRDGYSWVGYTF

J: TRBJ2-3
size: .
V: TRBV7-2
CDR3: CASSQKVDTDTQYF

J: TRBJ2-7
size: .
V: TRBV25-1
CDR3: CASNLGGYEQYF

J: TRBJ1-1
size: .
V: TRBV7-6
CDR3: CASSSPGYEAFF

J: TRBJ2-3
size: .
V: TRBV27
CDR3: CASSLSGDTQYF

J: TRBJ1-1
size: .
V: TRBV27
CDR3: CASSAGHTEAFF

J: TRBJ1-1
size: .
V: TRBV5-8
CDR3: CASSYERHGGDDTEAFF

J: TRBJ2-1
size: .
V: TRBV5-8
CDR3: CASSFATGDYNEQFF

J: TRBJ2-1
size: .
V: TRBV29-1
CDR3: CSVESGGSEQFF

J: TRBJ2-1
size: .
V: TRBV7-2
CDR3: CASSLEGRGTYNEQFF

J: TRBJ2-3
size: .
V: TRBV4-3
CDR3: CASSQILAGGPTDTQYF

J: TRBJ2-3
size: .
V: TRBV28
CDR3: CASSSEMTPASTDTQYF

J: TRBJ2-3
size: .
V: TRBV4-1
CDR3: CASSKVAGGADTQYF

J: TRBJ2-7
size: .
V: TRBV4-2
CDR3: CASSQEVPYEQYF

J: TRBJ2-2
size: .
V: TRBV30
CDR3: CAWSTSGYTGELFF

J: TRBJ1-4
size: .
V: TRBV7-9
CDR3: CASSPRTGEYEKLFF

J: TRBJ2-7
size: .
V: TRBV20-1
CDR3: CSARDLPGGDSTEQYF

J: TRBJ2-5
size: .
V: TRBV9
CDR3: CASSVDGAQETQYF

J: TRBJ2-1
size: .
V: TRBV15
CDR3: CATSTPGLYNEQFF